These 24 T cell receptor beta chains were all obtained from the same sample, sequenced in a study of blood T cell repertoires in COVID-19. Here immunoSEQ multiplex PCR was the method, and the copy in TCRdb shows in-frame clones only, minus some. The sample consists of around 100,000 clones, roughly 81% of them appearing once. The sequenced sample consisted of peripheral blood. The receptors originated from a man between 40 and 49 years old with acute or convalescent COVID-19.

The chain links TRBV9 to TRBJ1-4, with 10 bases fitting TRBD1. CDR1 is SGDLS, CDR2 YYNGEE, per germline. After removal of 2 bases from V and 8 bases from J, the junction contained 6 bases not matched to a gene. The CDR3 is made up of 15 amino acids. CDR3 in DNA: TGTGCCAGCAGCGTCGAAGGGACAGGGGTCGAAAAACTGTTTTTT. Translation: CASSVEGTGVEKLFF.

The rearrangement joins TRBV28 to TRBJ1-6; D not certain. V lost 3 bases and J lost 7, with 7 bases in between. Germline V lookup: CDR1 MDHEN, CDR2 SYDVKM. This CDR3 spans 13 amino acids. CDR3 in DNA: TGTGCCAGCAGTTTTCGCGGCAATTCACCCCTCCACTTT. This translates into CASSFRGNSPLHF.

The CDR3 spells CASSQGQAGGNEQYF. In nucleotides, the CDR3 is TGTGCCAGCAGCCAAGGACAAGCGGGGGGCAACGAGCAGTACTTC. The chain links TRBV4-2 to TRBJ2-7; 9 nucleotides match TRBD2. This CDR3 comprises 15 residues. CDR1 is LGHNA and CDR2 is YNFKEQ in the germline V gene. The ends lost 1 base at V and 5 bases at J; junction bases unmatched: 6.

The rearrangement uses TRBV6-5 and TRBJ2-1, with D uncertain. This CDR3 has 12 amino acids. Germline loops: CDR1 MNHEY, CDR2 SVGAGI. V was shortened by 6 bases and J by 8 bases, with 11 bases between the two germline ends. The CDR3 spells CASRLDTYEQFF. CDR3 in DNA: TGTGCCAGCAGGTTAGACACATATGAGCAGTTCTTC.

V usage is TRBV6-6 and J usage is TRBJ1-2; the match to TRBD1 covers 7 bases. The CDR3 is 13 residues long. The germline gives CDR1 MNHNY, CDR2 SVGAGI (reference sequence). The J segment lost 8 bases and the V segment lost 6 bases, leaving 9 bases of the junction unmatched. This CDR3 reads CASSRGQRGGYTF. CDR3 DNA: TGTGCCAGCAGCCGGGGACAGAGGGGAGGCTACACCTTC.

The genes are TRBV15 and TRBJ1-5, with 7 bases that match TRBD1. This CDR3 has 14 amino acids. CDR1 is LNHNV and CDR2 is YYDKDF in the germline V gene (reference sequence). Trimming took 6 bases from V and 3 from J; bases not matched to a gene: 5. The CDR3 coding sequence is TGTGCCACCAGAGCGACAGGGCCCAATCAGCCCCAGCATTTT. Translated: CATRATGPNQPQHF.

The J gene is TRBJ1-5, the V gene TRBV29-1, with 7 positions matching TRBD1. CDR3 size: 13 residues. Trimming cost V 4 bases and J 6 bases; bases outside gene matches: 6. Germline V gives CDR1 SQVTM, CDR2 ANQGSEA. The chain's CDR3 is CSVGAGGTQPQHF. The CDR3 DNA sequence: TGCAGCGTTGGGGCAGGGGGGACTCAGCCCCAGCATTTT. The whole variable domain, filled in from reference TRBV29-1 and TRBJ1-5, reads SAVISQKPSRDICQRGTSLTIQCQVDSQVTMMFWYRQQPGQSLTLIATANQGSEATYESGFVIDKFPISRPNLTFSTLTVSNMSPEDSSIYLCSVGAGGTQPQHFGDGTRLSIL.

This rearrangement joins TRBV19 to TRBJ1-5, with D possibly being TRBD1 (6 bases). Germline V gene sequence: CDR1 LNHDA, CDR2 SQIVND (reference sequence). This CDR3 contains 17 residues. Trimming took 4 bases from V and 2 from J, leaving 18 bases between them. This CDR3 reads CASSKRGGARGNQPQHF. Written as DNA, the CDR3 is TGTGCCAGTAGTAAGCGTGGGGGGGCGCGGGGCAATCAGCCCCAGCATTTT.

The chain recombines TRBV4-2 with TRBJ2-7, with TRBD2 matching 8 bases. This CDR3 spans 16 amino acids. The germline gives CDR1 LGHNA, CDR2 YNFKEQ. Trimming at V came to 5 bases and at J to 3 bases, leaving 12 bases not matched to a gene. CDR3 in amino acids: CASSYLTSVDYYEQYF. Here the CDR3 DNA reads TGTGCCAGCAGCTACCTGACTAGCGTGGATTACTACGAGCAGTACTTC.

V usage is TRBV6-6 and J usage is TRBJ2-5; the D is unclear. V dropped 2 bases and J dropped 2 bases, with 9 bases sitting between them. CDR3 length equals 14 residues. CDR1 and CDR2 (germline): MNHNY, SVGAGI (reference sequence). In DNA, the CDR3 is TGTGCCAGCAGTTACGGCCTGGCTCAAGAGACCCAGTACTTC. Protein: CASSYGLAQETQYF.

The chain recombines TRBV28 with TRBJ2-4, with D possibly TRBD1 on 6 matching bases. Trimming stripped 4 bases from V and 0 bases from J, with 13 bases between. The CDR3 contains 16 residues. The V gene's germline CDR1 is MDHEN and CDR2 SYDVKM. CDR3 coding DNA: TGTGCCAGCAGTTCCCCGGACAGTCGAGCCAAAAACATTCAGTACTTC. Translated: CASSSPDSRAKNIQYF.

The chain has TRBV7-5 and TRBJ2-1; the D segment call TRBD2 is taken from the table without a DNA check. TRBV7-5 is a recognized pseudogene. The CDR3 has 18 amino acids. CDR3 protein: CARSARRGVDLSYNEQFF. CDR3 nucleotides: TGTGCCAGAAGCGCCCGAAGAGGAGTGGATTTGTCCTACAATGAGCAGTTCTTC.

This clone was counted once. V is TRBV6-5 and J is TRBJ2-7; D is unresolved. This CDR3 has 15 amino acids. The ends were cut back, 0 bases at V and 1 base at J, with 10 bases in the middle. CDR1 is MNHEY and CDR2 is SVGAGI in the germline V gene. The CDR3 reads CASSYSASESYEQYF. Here the CDR3 DNA reads TGTGCCAGCAGTTACTCGGCCAGCGAGTCCTACGAGCAGTACTTC.

V gene TRBV10-2 combines with J gene TRBJ2-7; TRBD2 matches 8 bases. The CDR3 sequence is 14 residues long. Germline V gene data show CDR1 as WSHSY and CDR2 as SAAADI. Trimming cost V 3 bases and J 5 bases; bases outside gene matches: 6. CDR3 DNA: TGCGCCAGCAGTGAAGCGGGAGTGCGGGACGAGCAGTACTTC. This gives the protein CASSEAGVRDEQYF.

V is TRBV18 and J is TRBJ2-7, with TRBD1 matching 11 bases. CDR3 length equals 14 residues. CDR1 is KGHSH, CDR2 LQKENI, per germline. V lost 4 bases and J lost 5; bases outside the gene matches: 4. CDR3 in DNA: TGTGCCAGCTCACTGGACAGGGGGCTTCACGAGCAGTACTTC. Its protein is CASSLDRGLHEQYF.

The chain links TRBV6-6 to TRBJ1-2; unclear D gene. Trimming left V 5 bases short and J 8 bases short, with 9 bases between. The CDR3 totals 11 residues. Germline values: CDR1 MNHNY, CDR2 SVGAGI (reference sequence). CDR3 residues: CASSRTAGYTF. CDR3 in DNA: TGTGCCAGCAGTAGGACTGCGGGCTACACCTTC.

The rearrangement joins TRBV7-2 to TRBJ2-3, with 10 bases fitting TRBD2. Germline CDR1 and CDR2: SGHTA and FQGNSA. This CDR3 comprises 16 residues. The junction had 13 bases not matched to a gene; V was cut back by 7 bases and J by 6 bases. Written as DNA, the CDR3 is TGTGCCAGCACCCCTAGCGGGGGCCCCTTCGGGGATACGCAGTATTTT. It codes for CASTPSGGPFGDTQYF.

The J gene is TRBJ2-2, the V gene TRBV18; D is perhaps TRBD2 (5 bases). Germline V gives CDR1 KGHSH, CDR2 LQKENI. CDR3 length: 16 amino acids. Trimming took 0 bases from V and 4 from J, leaving 12 bases between them. CDR3 DNA sequence: TGTGCCAGCTCACCACCGGAAGGACTGGTCACCGGGGAGCTGTTTTTT. Protein: CASSPPEGLVTGELFF.

The chain recombines TRBV28 with TRBJ2-5; D possibly corresponds to TRBD1 (6 bases). Germline values: CDR1 MDHEN, CDR2 SYDVKM. The ends were cut back, 10 bases at V and 3 bases at J, with 21 bases in the middle. This CDR3 has 15 residues. The chain's CDR3 is CATRDRTAPKETQYF. CDR3 DNA sequence: TGTGCCACCCGAGACAGGACAGCACCTAAAGAGACCCAGTACTTC.

The CDR3 DNA reads TGTGCCAGCAGCCCCAGAGGCGGGGCGGCAGATACGCAGTATTTT. Translated, it gives CASSPRGGAADTQYF. This chain uses TRBV7-3 with TRBJ2-3; possibly TRBD2 for D (6 bases). Trimming removed 5 bases from V and 4 bases from J, with 16 bases in between. The germline CDR1 and CDR2 sequences are SGHTA and FQGTGA. The CDR3 runs 15 residues.

V and J are TRBV10-1 and TRBJ1-2; 11 bases are shared with TRBD1. J was trimmed by 8 bases and V by 0 bases; bases with no gene match: 5. Germline V gene data show CDR1 as WNHNN and CDR2 as SYGVQD (reference sequence). The CDR3 extends over 15 amino acids. The CDR3 reads CASSESGQGAAGYTF. The CDR3 DNA sequence: TGCGCCAGCAGTGAGTCAGGACAGGGGGCTGCAGGCTACACCTTC.

A few counts support this clone. V gene TRBV3-1 (or the pseudogene TRBV3-2) combines with J gene TRBJ2-2; D remains ambiguous. Germline CDR1 and CDR2: LGHDT and YNNKEL (reference sequence). Trimming cost V 1 base and J 6 bases, with 12 bases left between them. The CDR3 has 15 amino acids. The CDR3 reads CASSQARLLSGELFF. In DNA, the CDR3 is TGTGCCAGCAGCCAAGCGCGCCTCTTGTCCGGGGAGCTGTTTTTT.

The rearrangement links TRBV14 to TRBJ2-6; TRBD2 matches 9 bases. Germline-derived CDR1 and CDR2 are SGHDN and FVKESK. The CDR3 has 18 amino acids. V shed 1 base and J 2 bases; nucleotides not matched to a gene: 6. The CDR3 reads CASSQGRGRATGANVLTF. The CDR3 DNA reads as TGTGCCAGCAGCCAAGGGCGCGGGAGGGCCACTGGGGCCAACGTCCTGACTTTC. Full variable domain (remainder filled in from reference TRBV14 and TRBJ2-6): EAGVTQFPSHSVIEKGQTVTLRCDPISGHDNLYWYRRVMGKEIKFLLHFVKESKQDESGMPNNRFLAERTGGTYSTLKVQPAELEDSGVYFCASSQGRGRATGANVLTFGAGSRLTVL.

The chain links TRBV11-2 to TRBJ2-7; 10 bases are a match to TRBD2. Germline V CDR1 and CDR2: SGHAT, FQNNGV. This CDR3 contains 14 residues. V shed 3 bases, J shed 3 bases, and the junction held 2 bases outside the gene matches. In DNA, the CDR3 is TGTGCCAGCAGCTTCTTAGCGGGGGGCTACGAGCAGTACTTC. The encoded protein is CASSFLAGGYEQYF. Based on the CDR3 plus reference TRBV11-2 and TRBJ2-7, the full variable domain is EAGVAQSPRYKIIEKRQSVAFWCNPISGHATLYWYQQILGQGPKLLIQFQNNGVVDDSQLPKDRFSAERLKGVDSTLKIQPAKLEDSAVYLCASSFLAGGYEQYFGPGTRLTVT.